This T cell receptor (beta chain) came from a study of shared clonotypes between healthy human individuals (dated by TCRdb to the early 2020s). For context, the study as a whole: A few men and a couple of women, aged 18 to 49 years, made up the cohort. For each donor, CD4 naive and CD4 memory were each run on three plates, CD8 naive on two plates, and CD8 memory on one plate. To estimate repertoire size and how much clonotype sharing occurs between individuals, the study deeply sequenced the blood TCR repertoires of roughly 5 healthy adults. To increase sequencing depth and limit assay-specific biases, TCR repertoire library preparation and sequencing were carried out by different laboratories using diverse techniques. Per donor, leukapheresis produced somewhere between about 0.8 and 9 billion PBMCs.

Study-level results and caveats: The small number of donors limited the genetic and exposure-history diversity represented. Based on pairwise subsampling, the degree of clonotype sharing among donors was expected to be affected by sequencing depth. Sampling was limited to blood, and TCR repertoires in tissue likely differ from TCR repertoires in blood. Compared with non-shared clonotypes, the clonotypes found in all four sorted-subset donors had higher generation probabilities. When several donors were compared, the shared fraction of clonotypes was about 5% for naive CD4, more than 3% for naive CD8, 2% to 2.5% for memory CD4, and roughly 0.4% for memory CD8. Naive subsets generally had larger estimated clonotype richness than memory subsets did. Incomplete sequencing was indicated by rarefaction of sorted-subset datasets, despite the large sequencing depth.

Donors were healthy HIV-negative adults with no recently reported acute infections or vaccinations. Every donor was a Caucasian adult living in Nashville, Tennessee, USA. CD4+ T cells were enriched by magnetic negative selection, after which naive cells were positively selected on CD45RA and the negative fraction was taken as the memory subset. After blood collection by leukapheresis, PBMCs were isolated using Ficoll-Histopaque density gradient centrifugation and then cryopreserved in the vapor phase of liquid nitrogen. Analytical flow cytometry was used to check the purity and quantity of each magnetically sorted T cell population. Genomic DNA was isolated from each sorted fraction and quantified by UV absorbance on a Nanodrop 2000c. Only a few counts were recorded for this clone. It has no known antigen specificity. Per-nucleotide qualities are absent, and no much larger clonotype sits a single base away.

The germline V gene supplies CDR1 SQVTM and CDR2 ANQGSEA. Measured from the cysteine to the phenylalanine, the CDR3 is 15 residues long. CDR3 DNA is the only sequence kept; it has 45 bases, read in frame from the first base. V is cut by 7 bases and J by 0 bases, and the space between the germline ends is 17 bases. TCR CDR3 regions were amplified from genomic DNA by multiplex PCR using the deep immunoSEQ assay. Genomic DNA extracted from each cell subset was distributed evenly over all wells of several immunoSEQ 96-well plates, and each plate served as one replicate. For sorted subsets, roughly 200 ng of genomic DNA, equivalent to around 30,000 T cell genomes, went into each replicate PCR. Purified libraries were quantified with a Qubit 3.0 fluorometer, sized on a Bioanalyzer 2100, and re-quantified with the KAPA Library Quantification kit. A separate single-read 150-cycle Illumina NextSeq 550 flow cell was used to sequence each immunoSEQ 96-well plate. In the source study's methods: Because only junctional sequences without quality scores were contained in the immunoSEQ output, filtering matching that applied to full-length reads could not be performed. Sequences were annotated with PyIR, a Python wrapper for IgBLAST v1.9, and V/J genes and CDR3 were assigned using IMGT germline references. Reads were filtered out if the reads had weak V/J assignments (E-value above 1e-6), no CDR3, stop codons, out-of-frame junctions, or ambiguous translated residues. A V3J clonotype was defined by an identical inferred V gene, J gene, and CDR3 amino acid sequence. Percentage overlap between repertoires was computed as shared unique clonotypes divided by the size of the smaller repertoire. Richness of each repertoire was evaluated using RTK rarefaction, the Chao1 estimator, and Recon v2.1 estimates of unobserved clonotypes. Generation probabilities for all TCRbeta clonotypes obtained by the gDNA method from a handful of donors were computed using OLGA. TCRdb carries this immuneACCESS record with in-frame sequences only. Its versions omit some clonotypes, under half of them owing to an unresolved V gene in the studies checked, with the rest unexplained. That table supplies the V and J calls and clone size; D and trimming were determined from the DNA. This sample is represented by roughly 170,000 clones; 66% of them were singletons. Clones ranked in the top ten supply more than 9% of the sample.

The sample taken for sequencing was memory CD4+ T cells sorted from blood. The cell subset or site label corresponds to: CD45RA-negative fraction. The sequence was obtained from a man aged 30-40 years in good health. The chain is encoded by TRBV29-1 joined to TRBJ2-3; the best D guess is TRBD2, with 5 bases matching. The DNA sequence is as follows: TGCAGCGGGGTACTAGTGGCCTCTAGCACAGATACGCAGTATTTT. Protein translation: CSGVLVASSTDTQYF.